There are a few counts of the clone carrying this TCR beta chain. What it binds is unknown. This CDR3 has 16 residues. J lost 5 bases, V lost 1 base, and 9 bases had no gene match. CDR1 is SQVTM, CDR2 ANQGSEA, per germline. Each cDNA molecule carried a unique molecular identifier. TCRdb re-analysed the 5' RACE reads in MiXCR, keeping a single row per CDR3 protein. The table lists some 100,000 distinct CDR3 sequences, about 15% of them singletons. The source of the sample is a study of early T cells in non-severe SARS-CoV-2 infection. At the level of the study: Chains were not paired, and sequencing was done on bulk RNA from unsorted whole blood.

Whole-study results and caveats: Clonotype matching in VDJdb favored anti-spike CD8 responses and did not capture private and CD4 specificities.

J is TRBJ2-3 and V is TRBV29-1; 10 positions agree with TRBD1. The clonotype comes from an adult who was a healthcare worker with PCR-confirmed SARS-CoV-2 infection or an uninfected control (not recorded which). The specimen sequenced was whole blood. DNA of the CDR3: TGCAGCGTTGAAGGGCCGGGACAGGGGCCTAGAGATACGCAGTATTTT. Protein: CSVEGPGQGPRDTQYF.